This T cell receptor (beta chain) was sequenced for a study of T cell repertoires in cytomegalovirus infection (dated by TCRdb to between 2018 and 2020). About the study as a whole: The peptide stimulations were aimed at well-studied HLA-B-restricted epitopes as well as recently identified HLA-C-restricted CMV epitopes, whose presentation resists viral immunomodulation. Donor HLA type was relevant to the analysis, as public TCR beta signatures indicated carriage of CMV infection together with the matching HLA type. Study-wide findings and limitations: The ex vivo response was dominated by HLA-C-restricted CMV-specific TCR beta clonotypes, which also provided the single most frequent clonotype in two of eight donors. Cumulative frequency of public TCR beta family members discriminated carriers of CMV infection plus the relevant HLA type in this cohort and an independent approximately 370-donor cohort.

To note about this clonotype: Its antigen is still unknown. This may be a read error: a much more frequent sequence differs by one nucleotide.

The run used an Illumina HiSeq 1500. TCRdb reran the public reads through fastp at Q25 and MiXCR, keeping productive beta chains. Rows matching on CDR3 protein sequence are summarized as one entry with the most common DNA and genes. This sample gives about 920,000 distinct CDR3 sequences in total; roughly 30% of them show up just once. Of the sample, 10% to 15% is held by the ten largest clones. The treatment or condition label, as the study defines it: in vitro stimulation with specific CMV peptide epitopes to enrich CMV-specific T cells. Specimen: cultured CD8+ T cells from PBMCs, collected from culture after CMV antigen stimulation. The sequence was obtained from a human donor in good health (CMV status not recorded). Some clones in this sample may be carry-over from other donors' samples.

The CDR3 amino acid sequence is: CTSGPGGVQETQYF. The nucleotide sequence is given as TGTACTAGTGGTCCCGGGGGGGTGCAAGAGACCCAGTACTTC. The chain uses TRBV12-5 and TRBJ2-5, and TRBD2 aligns with 8 junction nucleotides. According to the germline V gene, CDR1 reads LGHNT and CDR2 reads FRNRAP. The CDR3 numbers 14 residues from cysteine through phenylalanine. The retained sequence is limited to the CDR3, 42 bases, with the frame set at the first base.